These T cell receptor beta chains were read from a single sample in a study of T cell responses to AZD1222 COVID-19 vaccine. The repertoire was sequenced with immunoSEQ multiplex PCR; TCRdb's copy has only in-frame clones and lacks some. Among tens of thousands of clones listed, around three quarters were seen once. The specimen comprised peripheral blood, sampled 28 days after the second AZD1222 dose. These TCRs come from an adult who received the AZD1222 COVID-19 vaccine. Each CDR3 is given with its conserved first and last residue. Fields, in order: J gene, D gene, V gene, clone size, CDR3 DNA, CDR3 protein. The D gene is left open where the match is weak. Rows give clone size only sometimes, using once, few, many, or a class for an expanded clone.

>TRBJ2-3|.|TRBV30|.
TGTGCCTGGATTGTAGGGGGGACAGATACGCAGTATTTT
CAWIVGGTDTQYF
>TRBJ2-3|.|TRBV14|.
TGTGCCAGCAGCCAAGACCCACTTCGGAATACGCAGTATTTT
CASSQDPLRNTQYF
>TRBJ1-1|.|TRBV4-3|.
TGCGCCAGCAGCCAAGAGTCAGGGGCGAACACTGAAGCTTTCTTT
CASSQESGANTEAFF
>TRBJ2-3|TRBD2|TRBV9|.
TGTGCCAGCAGCGCTCACCGGGGCGGGAGGTTCGGTGTTGGCACAGATACGCAGTATTTT
CASSAHRGGRFGVGTDTQYF
>TRBJ2-7|TRBD1|TRBV5-4|.
TGTGCCAGCAGCGGGGACAGGGGTCAAAAAGAGCAGTACTTC
CASSGDRGQKEQYF
>TRBJ2-1|.|TRBV7-8|few
TGTGCCAGCCGGTCCTACGCCTACAATGAGCAGTTCTTC
CASRSYAYNEQFF
>TRBJ2-1|.|TRBV6-5|.
TGTGCCAGCAGTACCAGACACAGCGTGTACAATGAGCAGTTCTTC
CASSTRHSVYNEQFF
>TRBJ2-7|.|TRBV11-2|.
TGTGCCAGCAGCCGCAATATCTACGAGCAGTACTTC
CASSRNIYEQYF
>TRBJ2-1|TRBD2|TRBV5-4|.
TGTGCCAGCAGCTTCGCGGGGGGCCTGAATGAGCAGTTCTTC
CASSFAGGLNEQFF
>TRBJ2-2|TRBD1|TRBV7-2|few
TGTGCCAGCAGCTTCGCGGGACAGGGGGCATCGACCGGGGAGCTGTTTTTT
CASSFAGQGASTGELFF
>TRBJ1-1|TRBD1|TRBV5-1|few
TGCGCCAGCAGCCCCGGACAGGGTCTTGAAGCTTTCTTT
CASSPGQGLEAFF
>TRBJ2-3|.|TRBV5-1|.
TGCGCCAGCAGCTTGGAGAGGGCAGATACGCAGTATTTT
CASSLERADTQYF
>TRBJ2-2|TRBD2|TRBV7-2|.
TGTGCCAGCAGCTTAGTCCCTAGCGGGATGTCCGGGGAGCTGTTTTTT
CASSLVPSGMSGELFF
>TRBJ1-4|.|TRBV30|.
TGTGCCTGGGCCTTCGACCAGGGAAAACTGTTTTTT
CAWAFDQGKLFF
>TRBJ2-5|TRBD2|TRBV6-5|.
TGTGCCAGCAGCCTTCGGGGGGGAGAGCGAGAGACCCAGTACTTC
CASSLRGGERETQYF
>TRBJ1-5|.|TRBV19|.
TGTGCCAGTAGTATTCGTGTATTTCAGCCCCAGCATTTT
CASSIRVFQPQHF
>TRBJ2-3|.|TRBV7-2|.
TGTGCCAGCAGCGTGGGGGTAGCGGTGACAGATACGCAGTATTTT
CASSVGVAVTDTQYF
>TRBJ2-3|.|TRBV19|.
TGTGCCAGTAGTATTCAGGGTATGGGCACAGATACGCAGTATTTT
CASSIQGMGTDTQYF
>TRBJ1-4|.|TRBV3-1/TRBV3-2|.
TGTGCCAGCAGCCAAGTAAATGAAAAACTGTTTTTT
CASSQVNEKLFF
>TRBJ2-1|TRBD2|TRBV12-3/TRBV12-4|.
TGTGCCAGCAGCACCCTCCTAGCGGGGGAGCAGTTCTTC
CASSTLLAGEQFF
>TRBJ2-3|TRBD2|TRBV19|.
TGTGCCAGTAGTATGGGACTAGCGGGAGGCACAGATACGCAGTATTTT
CASSMGLAGGTDTQYF
>TRBJ2-7|.|TRBV7-2|.
TGTGCCAGCAGGGCGGCGGCGGTAGGCGAGCAGTACTTC
CASRAAAVGEQYF
>TRBJ1-6|TRBD1|TRBV28|.
TGTGCCAGCAGTTCAGGGGGCGCGGGGTCACCCCTCCACTTT
CASSSGGAGSPLHF
>TRBJ2-7|.|TRBV28|.
TGTGCCAGCGCGCACATCGGGGGGCAGTACTTC
CASAHIGGQYF
>TRBJ1-6|.|TRBV30|.
TGTGCCTGGAGTGGGACAACGGGAAATTCACCCCTCCACTTT
CAWSGTTGNSPLHF
>TRBJ2-3|.|TRBV6-2/TRBV6-3|.
TGTGCCAGCAGCTTGGGGTGGGCTGGAGATACGCAGTATTTT
CASSLGWAGDTQYF
>TRBJ2-1|TRBD2|TRBV24-1|.
TGTGCCACCAGTGATTTGAGGCGGGGGTCGGACAATGAGCAGTTCTTC
CATSDLRRGSDNEQFF
>TRBJ2-4|.|TRBV5-8|few
TGTGCCAGCAGCCCCGGGCAGCGTCTAGCCAAAAACATTCAGTACTTC
CASSPGQRLAKNIQYF
>TRBJ2-3|.|TRBV28|.
TGTGCCAGCAGCGATGGGACAGATACGCAGTATTTT
CASSDGTDTQYF
>TRBJ1-5|.|TRBV18|few
TGTGCCAGCTCACCGGTCTCTGGGGGCAATCAGCCCCAGCATTTT
CASSPVSGGNQPQHF
>TRBJ2-3|.|TRBV19|.
TGTGCCAGTAGTATAGATCTCGACAGGCGCGGCACAGATACGCAGTATTTT
CASSIDLDRRGTDTQYF
>TRBJ2-7|.|TRBV29-1|.
TGCAGCGTTGGTTGGGACACGAGATTGCCCTACGAGCAGTACTTC
CSVGWDTRLPYEQYF
>TRBJ1-5|.|TRBV28|.
TGTGCCAGCAGTTTATTAGTAGGGGGGGATAGCAATCAGCCCCAGCATTTT
CASSLLVGGDSNQPQHF